This passage covers 11 T cell receptor beta chains from one sample sequenced in a study of T cell responses to AZD1222 COVID-19 vaccine. Profiled with immunoSEQ multiplex PCR; TCRdb holds only in-frame clones, not every one. The sample records roughly 80,000 clones, approximately 90% being singletons. Sequencing was performed on peripheral blood, taken on day 0 of AZD1222 vaccination. The receptors were sampled from an adult in good health.

The V call is TRBV11-3, the J call TRBJ2-3; the match to TRBD1 covers 10 bases. The J segment lost 3 bases and the V segment lost 3 bases, leaving 6 bases of the junction unmatched. The CDR3 contains 16 residues. Germline assignment: CDR1 SGHNT and CDR2 YENEEA. CDR3 sequence reads: CASSFQGTGVTDTQYF. CDR3 bases: TGTGCCAGCAGCTTTCAAGGGACAGGGGTAACAGATACGCAGTATTTT.

The gene calls are TRBV19 and TRBJ2-7; 9 bases agree with TRBD1. CDR3 length: 17 residues. V lost 3 bases to trimming and J lost 0 bases; unmatched junction nucleotides: 9. Germline lookup yields CDR1 LNHDA and CDR2 SQIVND (reference sequence). CDR3 DNA sequence: TGTGCCAGTAGTATTTTCGGGACAGGGTACAGCTCCTACGAGCAGTACTTC. Amino acids: CASSIFGTGYSSYEQYF.

The chain combines TRBV13 with TRBJ1-6; D is uncertain. Trimming removed 3 bases at V and 7 bases at J, with 16 bases between. The CDR3 is 16 residues long. Germline CDR1 reads PRHDT; CDR2 reads FYEKMQ (reference sequence). The CDR3 DNA sequence: TGTGCCAGCAGCTTTTACGGTGAACAGTTGAATTCACCCCTCCACTTT. Translating it yields CASSFYGEQLNSPLHF.

The chain joins TRBV25-1 to TRBJ1-1, with unresolved D. The V and J ends lost 9 bases and 1 base respectively, with 9 bases between them. CDR1 and CDR2 from the germline V gene are MGHDK and SYGVNS. CDR3 length equals 12 residues. CDR3 coding DNA: TGTGCCAGTGGCGTGGGGAACACTGAAGCTTTCTTT. Its translation: CASGVGNTEAFF.

This chain joins TRBV2 and TRBJ2-7, with 8 positions matching TRBD1. CDR1 is SNHLY and CDR2 is FYNNEI in the germline V gene. With 4 bases clipped from V and 3 bases from J, the junction kept 5 bases outside the gene matches. The CDR3 contains 14 residues. The CDR3 DNA reads as TGTGCCAGCAGTGTATTACAGGGGGGCTACGAGCAGTACTTC. Protein product: CASSVLQGGYEQYF. Combining the CDR3 with reference TRBV2 and TRBJ2-7 gives the whole variable domain EPEVTQTPSHQVTQMGQEVILRCVPISNHLYFYWYRQILGQKVEFLVSFYNNEISEKSEIFDDQFSVERPDGSNFTLKIRSTKLEDSAMYFCASSVLQGGYEQYFGPGTRLTVT.

V and J are TRBV6-5 and TRBJ2-1, with 10 bases that match TRBD2. CDR1 and CDR2 from the germline V gene are MNHEY and SVGAGI. The CDR3 consists of 15 residues. V shed 5 bases, J shed 6 bases, and the junction held 7 bases outside the gene matches. CDR3 residues: CASSRGLAEGNEQFF. CDR3 in DNA: TGTGCCAGCAGTCGCGGACTAGCGGAGGGCAATGAGCAGTTCTTC.

The table lists this clone with a count of one. CDR3 nucleotide sequence: TGTGCCAGCAGTTGGGACGGCAGCAATCAGCCCCAGCATTTT. This encodes CASSWDGSNQPQHF. The V gene is TRBV7-9, the J gene TRBJ1-5, with a tentative D call TRBD1 (5 bases). Germline assignment: CDR1 SEHNR and CDR2 FQNEAQ (reference sequence). The CDR3 sequence is 14 residues long. The V end lost 6 bases, the J end lost 1 base, and 10 bases lay between the germline ends. The whole variable domain, remainder taken from reference TRBV7-9 and TRBJ1-5, is DTGVSQNPRHKITKRGQNVTFRCDPISEHNRLYWYRQTLGQGPEFLTYFQNEAQLEKSRLLSDRFSAERPKGSFSTLEIQRTEQGDSAMYLCASSWDGSNQPQHFGDGTRLSIL.

The chain joins TRBV29-1 to TRBJ1-1; D unresolved. This CDR3 has 12 residues. In germline, CDR1 is SQVTM, CDR2 ANQGSEA. V gave up 4 bases and J gave up 5 bases, with 11 bases separating them. CDR3 residues: CSVGVGVTEAFF. The CDR3 region has the DNA TGCAGCGTTGGTGTAGGAGTGACTGAAGCTTTCTTT.

The chain links TRBV7-3 to TRBJ1-6, with 7 bases identical to TRBD1. CDR1 SGHTA and CDR2 FQGTGA come from the germline V gene. The J segment lost 6 bases and the V segment lost 5 bases, leaving 4 bases of the junction unmatched. The CDR3 runs 14 residues. In DNA form, the CDR3 reads TGTGCCAGCAGCGTACAGGGGAGTAATTCACCCCTCCACTTT. This encodes CASSVQGSNSPLHF.

The chain has TRBV7-9 and TRBJ2-7, with TRBD2 as a possible D gene (6 bases). CDR3 length: 14 amino acids. Per germline, CDR1 SEHNR and CDR2 FQNEAQ (reference sequence). With 3 bases removed from V and 1 base from J, the gap between germline ends came to 10 bases. The CDR3 here is CASSFTEGSYEQYF. CDR3 nucleotides: TGTGCCAGCAGCTTCACGGAGGGTTCCTACGAGCAGTACTTC. Variable domain in full (rest from reference TRBV7-9 and TRBJ2-7): DTGVSQNPRHKITKRGQNVTFRCDPISEHNRLYWYRQTLGQGPEFLTYFQNEAQLEKSRLLSDRFSAERPKGSFSTLEIQRTEQGDSAMYLCASSFTEGSYEQYFGPGTRLTVT.

This chain links TRBV24-1 with TRBJ2-2; no firm D call. In germline, CDR1 is KGHDR, CDR2 SFDVKD. CDR3 size: 16 residues. V was pared by 0 bases and J by 4 bases, with 11 bases between. Written as DNA, the CDR3 is TGTGCCACCAGTGATTTGGGGGAATCGGTCACCGGGGAGCTGTTTTTT. It yields the protein CATSDLGESVTGELFF.